The rows below give T cell receptor beta chains drawn from one sample of a study of blood T cell repertoires in COVID-19. Profiled with immunoSEQ multiplex PCR; TCRdb holds only in-frame clones, not every one. The sample contains about 250,000 clones, 70% to 85% of which appear only once. The sequencing sample was made of peripheral blood. These receptors originate from a woman of 80 years or more with acute or convalescent COVID-19. The CDR3 runs from the conserved cysteine through the conserved F or W. D genes are given only for firm matches. Clone size is shown for a subset of rows, as once, few, many or a class of expanded clone.

D: .; size: .; J: TRBJ1-6; V: TRBV11-2; CDR3: CASTQGGSYNSPLHF; DNA: TGTGCCAGCACCCAGGGAGGGTCCTATAATTCACCCCTCCACTTT
D: .; size: .; J: TRBJ1-1; V: TRBV2; CDR3: CASRETGLGEAFF; DNA: TGTGCCAGCAGGGAAACAGGGTTGGGAGAAGCTTTCTTT
D: .; size: once; J: TRBJ2-3; V: TRBV19; CDR3: CASSLAATRADTQYF; DNA: TGTGCCAGTAGTTTGGCGGCGACGAGGGCAGATACGCAGTATTTT
D: TRBD1; size: .; J: TRBJ1-6; V: TRBV18; CDR3: CASSPQWGQYNSPLHF; DNA: TGTGCCAGCTCACCACAGTGGGGACAGTATAATTCACCCCTCCACTTT
D: .; size: .; J: TRBJ2-2; V: TRBV24-1; CDR3: CATSDPRGNTGELFF; DNA: TGTGCCACCAGTGATCCCAGGGGGAACACCGGGGAGCTGTTTTTT
D: TRBD2; size: once; J: TRBJ2-3; V: TRBV2; CDR3: CASSVTAGGPYTQYF; DNA: TGTGCCAGCAGTGTCACAGCGGGAGGGCCTTATACGCAGTATTTT
D: TRBD1; size: .; J: TRBJ1-2; V: TRBV14; CDR3: CASSHAAGTGFGYTF; DNA: TGTGCCAGCAGCCATGCGGCCGGGACAGGGTTTGGCTACACCTTC
D: TRBD2; size: .; J: TRBJ2-7; V: TRBV5-6; CDR3: CASSLGLAVSYEQYF; DNA: TGTGCCAGCAGCTTGGGACTAGCCGTCTCCTACGAGCAGTACTTC
D: .; size: .; J: TRBJ1-1; V: TRBV6-6; CDR3: CASSYLGAGDTEAFF; DNA: TGTGCCAGCAGTTACCTCGGGGCAGGGGACACTGAAGCTTTCTTT
D: .; size: few; J: TRBJ2-7; V: TRBV27; CDR3: CASSTRRVSREQYF; DNA: TGTGCCAGCAGTACCCGCCGAGTCTCTCGCGAGCAGTACTTC
D: TRBD2; size: .; J: TRBJ2-7; V: TRBV19; CDR3: CASSSTSLGKHEQYF; DNA: TGTGCCAGTAGTTCGACTAGCTTGGGAAAACACGAGCAGTACTTC
D: .; size: .; J: TRBJ1-2; V: TRBV6-6; CDR3: CASSYLTGGNYGYTF; DNA: TGTGCCAGCAGTTATTTGACAGGAGGCAACTATGGCTACACCTTC
D: .; size: .; J: TRBJ1-1; V: TRBV7-2; CDR3: CASSLGVAGKTEAFF; DNA: TGTGCCAGCAGCTTAGGGGTGGCAGGAAAGACTGAAGCTTTCTTT
D: TRBD1; size: once; J: TRBJ1-5; V: TRBV7-9; CDR3: CASSSTGMLMSNQPQHF; DNA: TGTGCCAGCAGCTCGACAGGGATGTTGATGAGCAATCAGCCCCAGCATTTT
D: TRBD1; size: .; J: TRBJ2-2; V: TRBV19; CDR3: CASNPPGQGRTGELFF; DNA: TGTGCCAGTAATCCGCCGGGACAGGGTCGGACCGGGGAGCTGTTTTTT
D: .; size: few; J: TRBJ1-1; V: TRBV6-5; CDR3: CASRSVQFTEAFF; DNA: TGTGCCAGCAGGTCCGTCCAGTTTACTGAAGCTTTCTTT
D: .; size: .; J: TRBJ2-1; V: TRBV18; CDR3: CASSPSGIGQIVDNEQFF; DNA: TGTGCCAGCTCACCGTCCGGCATTGGACAGATCGTTGACAATGAGCAGTTCTTC
D: .; size: .; J: TRBJ1-4; V: TRBV5-5; CDR3: CASSLAGTREKLFF; DNA: TGTGCCAGCAGCTTGGCCGGGACAAGGGAAAAACTGTTTTTT
D: .; size: .; J: TRBJ1-5; V: TRBV6-1; CDR3: CASSEASANQPQHF; DNA: TGTGCCAGCAGTGAAGCTAGCGCCAATCAGCCCCAGCATTTT
D: TRBD2; size: .; J: TRBJ2-7; V: TRBV7-9; CDR3: CASSPQVGRAYEQYF; DNA: TGTGCCAGCAGCCCCCAGGTGGGGAGGGCCTACGAGCAGTACTTC
D: .; size: once; J: TRBJ2-2; V: TRBV5-1; CDR3: CASSLGTNTGELFF; DNA: TGCGCCAGCAGCTTGGGTACGAACACCGGGGAGCTGTTTTTT
D: .; size: .; J: TRBJ1-5; V: TRBV23-1; CDR3: CASGQYSNQPQHF; DNA: TGCGCCAGCGGACAGTATAGCAATCAGCCCCAGCATTTT
D: TRBD2; size: .; J: TRBJ2-1; V: TRBV5-6; CDR3: CASSLLAGRNEQFF; DNA: TGTGCCAGCAGCTTACTAGCGGGACGCAATGAGCAGTTCTTC
D: TRBD2; size: .; J: TRBJ2-1; V: TRBV2; CDR3: CASRPGLAMNEQFF; DNA: TGTGCCAGCAGACCGGGACTAGCGATGAATGAGCAGTTCTTC
D: .; size: .; J: TRBJ1-3; V: TRBV9; CDR3: CASSVEEGRRGNTIYF; DNA: TGTGCCAGCAGCGTAGAGGAGGGGAGGAGGGGAAACACCATATATTTT
D: .; size: .; J: TRBJ2-5; V: TRBV7-2; CDR3: CASSSGRGTGYFETQYF; DNA: TGTGCCAGCAGCTCGGGCCGTGGGACTGGCTATTTTGAGACCCAGTACTTC
D: .; size: .; J: TRBJ2-2; V: TRBV25-1; CDR3: CASSFGNGELFF; DNA: TGTGCCAGCAGTTTCGGGAACGGGGAGCTGTTTTTT
D: TRBD1; size: .; J: TRBJ1-3; V: TRBV5-1; CDR3: CASSPGTGGSGNTIYF; DNA: TGCGCCAGCAGCCCCGGGACAGGGGGAAGTGGAAACACCATATATTTT
D: .; size: .; J: TRBJ1-2; V: TRBV5-6; CDR3: CASSLSNYGYTF; DNA: TGTGCCAGCAGCTTGAGCAACTATGGCTACACCTTC
D: TRBD2; size: .; J: TRBJ2-3; V: TRBV3-1/TRBV3-2; CDR3: CASSQGLAVLTDTQYF; DNA: TGTGCCAGCAGCCAGGGACTAGCGGTGCTCACAGATACGCAGTATTTT
D: TRBD2; size: .; J: TRBJ2-5; V: TRBV5-6; CDR3: CASSSSGSRRETQYF; DNA: TGTGCCAGCAGCTCGAGCGGGAGTCGTAGAGAGACCCAGTACTTC
D: .; size: .; J: TRBJ1-2; V: TRBV6-1; CDR3: CASSEGGRGGANYGYTF; DNA: TGTGCCAGCAGTGAAGGTGGCAGGGGAGGGGCTAACTATGGCTACACCTTC
D: TRBD1; size: .; J: TRBJ1-5; V: TRBV7-8; CDR3: CASSATRTGDHQPQHF; DNA: TGTGCCAGCAGCGCAACCCGGACAGGGGACCATCAGCCCCAGCATTTT
D: TRBD2; size: .; J: TRBJ2-7; V: TRBV5-4; CDR3: CASSIGTSGYEQYF; DNA: TGTGCCAGCAGCATCGGGACTAGCGGCTACGAGCAGTACTTC
D: .; size: .; J: TRBJ1-2; V: TRBV27; CDR3: CASSLTGLYGYTF; DNA: TGTGCCAGCAGTTTAACAGGGTTGTATGGCTACACCTTC
D: TRBD1; size: .; J: TRBJ2-7; V: TRBV6-5; CDR3: CASSYGTGGRYEQYF; DNA: TGTGCCAGCAGTTACGGGACAGGGGGTCGCTACGAGCAGTACTTC
D: .; size: .; J: TRBJ1-1; V: TRBV20-1; CDR3: CSASSRSVVGGSRLNTEAFF; DNA: TGCAGTGCTAGTTCTAGGTCTGTTGTTGGGGGGTCCCGGTTGAACACTGAAGCTTTCTTT
D: TRBD1; size: few; J: TRBJ1-6; V: TRBV10-2; CDR3: CASSDGTANSPLHF; DNA: TGCGCCAGCAGTGACGGGACAGCTAATTCACCCCTCCACTTT
D: TRBD1; size: .; J: TRBJ1-3; V: TRBV5-1; CDR3: CASSVTGDAGNTIYF; DNA: TGCGCCAGCAGCGTAACAGGGGATGCTGGAAACACCATATATTTT
D: .; size: few; J: TRBJ1-5; V: TRBV20-1; CDR3: CSASGGGVNQPQHF; DNA: TGCAGTGCTAGTGGTGGAGGAGTCAATCAGCCCCAGCATTTT